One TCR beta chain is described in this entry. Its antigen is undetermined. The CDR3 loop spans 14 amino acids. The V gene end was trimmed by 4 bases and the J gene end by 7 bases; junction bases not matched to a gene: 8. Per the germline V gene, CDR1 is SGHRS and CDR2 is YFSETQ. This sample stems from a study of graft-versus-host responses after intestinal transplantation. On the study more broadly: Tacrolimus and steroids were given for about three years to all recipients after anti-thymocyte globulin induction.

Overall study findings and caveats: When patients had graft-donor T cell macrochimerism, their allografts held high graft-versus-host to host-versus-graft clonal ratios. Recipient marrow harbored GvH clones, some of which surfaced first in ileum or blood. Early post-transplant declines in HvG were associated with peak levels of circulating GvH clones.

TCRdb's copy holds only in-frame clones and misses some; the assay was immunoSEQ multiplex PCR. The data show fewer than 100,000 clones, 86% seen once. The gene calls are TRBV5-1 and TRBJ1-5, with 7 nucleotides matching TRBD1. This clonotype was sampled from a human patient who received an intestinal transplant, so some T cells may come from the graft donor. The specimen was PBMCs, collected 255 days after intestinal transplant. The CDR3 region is CASSPLGGAQPQHF. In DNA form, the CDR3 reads TGCGCCAGCAGCCCCCTAGGGGGCGCCCAGCCCCAGCATTTT.